This is a list of T cell receptor beta chains from one sample in a study of blood T cells in healthy people across ages. TCRdb reprocessed the 5' RACE reads via MiXCR and lists one record per CDR3 protein. In the table there are more than 1,000,000 distinct CDR3 sequences, approximately 26% of which are singletons. These same data were also listed under a study on T cells of mothers and their children.

What was sequenced was blood. These receptors came from a girl aged 2 to 9 in good health. CDR3s include the opening cysteine and the closing phenylalanine or tryptophan. D genes are given only for firm matches. Rows give clone size only sometimes, using once, few, many, or a class for an expanded clone.

TRBD1	TRBV11-1	TRBJ1-1	few	CASQDRDRGEAFF	TGTGCCAGCCAAGACCGGGACAGAGGTGAAGCTTTCTTT
.	TRBV3-1	TRBJ2-5	.	CASSPIVRVQETQYF	TGTGCCAGCAGCCCCATTGTTCGGGTTCAAGAGACCCAGTACTTC
TRBD2	TRBV20-1	TRBJ2-1	.	CSARVGGEAYNEQFF	TGCAGTGCTAGAGTCGGGGGGGAGGCCTACAATGAGCAGTTCTTC
.	TRBV5-1	TRBJ1-2	.	CASSLQDGDGYTF	TGCGCCAGCAGCTTGCAGGATGGAGATGGCTACACCTTC
.	TRBV28	TRBJ2-7	.	CASSLDYYQPYEQYF	TGTGCCAGCAGTTTAGATTACTATCAGCCCTACGAGCAGTACTTC
.	TRBV27	TRBJ2-3	.	CASSFSGHSGDTQYF	TGTGCCAGCAGTTTTAGCGGCCACAGCGGCGATACGCAGTATTTT
TRBD1	TRBV9	TRBJ2-6	.	CASSDKGGQEISGANVLTF	TGTGCCAGCAGCGATAAAGGGGGACAGGAGATCTCTGGGGCCAACGTCCTGACTTTC
TRBD1	TRBV5-6	TRBJ2-1	many	CASHLRGRYNEQFF	TGTGCCAGCCACCTCAGGGGGCGATACAATGAGCAGTTCTTC
TRBD1	TRBV7-9	TRBJ1-4	.	CASSSTVPGQGDGGKLFF	TGTGCCAGCAGCTCAACCGTCCCGGGACAGGGTGACGGGGGAAAACTGTTTTTT
TRBD1	TRBV27	TRBJ2-6	.	CASSPNILNRDRGTGANVLTF	TGTGCCAGCAGTCCCAATATTTTAAACCGGGACAGGGGGACTGGGGCCAACGTCCTGACTTTC
.	TRBV19	TRBJ1-6	few	CASSSKPSPLHF	TGTGCCAGTAGTTCGAAACCATCACCCCTCCACTTT